The sequence of this T cell receptor (beta chain) was determined in a study of identical twins. Study results and limitations: Cross-sectional statistical analysis, not tracking of the same donors, underpinned the conclusions.

The length of the CDR3 is 14 residues. The germline gives CDR1 SNHLY, CDR2 FYNNEI. V shed 6 bases, J shed 2 bases, and the junction held 5 bases outside the gene matches. TCRdb called the 5' RACE reads again in MiXCR, with one record for every CDR3 protein. The sample contains 450,000 or so distinct CDR3 sequences, approximately 24% of which appear only once. This clonotype has a handful of counts. The antigen is unknown. These sequences were also reported in another study, on T cells expressing NK-cell markers.

The rearrangement joins TRBV2 to TRBJ2-3; TRBD1 aligns across 7 bases. The material sequenced was CD4+ T cells sorted from blood. The sequence came from a woman between 18 and 29 years old in good health. The CDR3 spells CASRATGLTDTQYF. In nucleotides, the CDR3 is TGTGCCAGCAGGGCGACAGGGCTCACAGATACGCAGTATTTT.